This record concerns one T cell receptor beta chain sequence. Its specificity is not known. This sample stems from a study of cytomegalovirus exposure and HLA in healthy donors. Whole-study findings and limits: When analyzed later, a missense DCLRE1C variant was found to be linked to TCR beta V- and J-gene trimming. Indistinguishable V segments, including TRBV6-2 and TRBV6-3, were excluded.

This CDR3 is 15 amino acids long. V trimming: 4 bases; J trimming: 8 bases; junction bases outside the gene matches: 10. Germline values: CDR1 SGHKS, CDR2 YYEKEE (reference sequence). With 60 Vbeta and 13 Jbeta primers, the PCR was carried out. The method was immunoSEQ multiplex PCR; TCRdb's version includes in-frame clones alone and lacks a portion of them. The sample comprises approximately 220,000 clones, less than 85% of which are singletons, and 0.55% to 0.75% rests with the top ten. The rearrangement joins TRBV5-5 to TRBJ2-1; 9 bases fit TRBD2. Material for sequencing was PBMCs. This TCR derives from a man between 18 and 29 years old in good health and CMV-seronegative. The CDR3 spells CASSPGGTSFDEQFF. CDR3 coding DNA: TGTGCCAGCAGCCCAGGCGGGACTAGCTTCGATGAGCAGTTCTTC. Using reference TRBV5-5 and TRBJ2-1 for the parts outside the CDR3, the full variable domain is DAGVTQSPTHLIKTRGQQVTLRCSPISGHKSVSWYQQVLGQGPQFIFQYYEKEERGRGNFPDRFSARQFPNYSSELNVNALLLGDSALYLCASSPGGTSFDEQFFGPGTRLTVL.